This entry lists 20 T cell receptor beta chains sequenced from one sample in a study of metastatic and nonmetastatic thyroid tumors (dated by TCRdb to the early 2020s). None of the patients had been given any treatment before thyroid surgery. The library was generated by PCR. The sample was run on an Illumina HiSeq 4000. TCRdb reran the public reads through fastp at Q25 and MiXCR, keeping productive beta chains. The sample records 20,000 to 25,000 clones, about a tenth of which are singletons. 25% to 30% of the sample goes to the ten largest clones. Sequencing was performed on blood. Every receptor here comes from a female donor with papillary thyroid cancer or a benign thyroid nodule (not recorded which). Some clones in this sample may be carry-over from other donors' samples.

This clone has at least ten counts. V is TRBV10-2 and J is TRBJ1-2, with D perhaps TRBD1 (5 bases). Germline CDR1 WSHSY, CDR2 SAAADI. Trimming removed 8 bases from V and 8 bases from J, with 18 bases in between. The CDR3 covers 13 residues. In DNA form, the CDR3 reads TGCGCCAGCGGCCTCCAGGGTTTGGAGGGCTACACCTTC. It yields the protein CASGLQGLEGYTF.

The chain recombines TRBV27 with TRBJ2-7; 7 bases align to TRBD2. Germline V gene lookup returns CDR1 MNHEY and CDR2 SMNVEV (reference sequence). The CDR3 has 18 residues. The V gene end was trimmed by 4 bases and the J gene end by 3 bases; junction bases not matched to a gene: 18. The CDR3 nucleotides are TGTGCCAGCAGTTCACGCCGGGGGGTAGAGGGAGTTGTCTACGAGCAGTACTTC. Translating it yields CASSSRRGVEGVVYEQYF.

This clone counts as medium-sized. The V and J genes are TRBV6-1 and TRBJ2-7; possible D gene TRBD2, 6 bases. The germline V and J ends were trimmed by 6 bases and 1 base, with 19 bases remaining between them. Germline assignment: CDR1 MNHNS and CDR2 SASEGT. CDR3 length: 16 amino acids. CDR3: CASSSLGIGTSYEQYF. CDR3 in DNA: TGTGCCAGCAGCAGCCTGGGGATCGGGACTTCCTACGAGCAGTACTTC.

This clone was seen many times. Other DNA sequences from this sample encode an identical CDR3 as well. DNA of the CDR3: TGTGCCAGCAACGATAAGGGTTGGACAGCCGATGAAAAACTGTTTTTT. Translated, it gives CASNDKGWTADEKLFF. The rearrangement links TRBV7-2 to TRBJ1-4; weak D call: TRBD1 (6 bases). Germline V gene lookup returns CDR1 SGHTA and CDR2 FQGNSA. There are 16 residues in the CDR3. V dropped 7 bases and J dropped 6 bases, with 21 bases sitting between them.

A remark on this clone: This may be a read error: a much more frequent sequence differs by one nucleotide. The genes are TRBV7-6 and TRBJ2-7; 11 bases align to TRBD2. Germline trimming cut 5 bases from V and 0 bases from J; bases unmatched to any gene: 6. The CDR3 length is 16 residues. Germline V gives CDR1 SGHVS, CDR2 FNYEAQ. For the CDR3, the DNA is TGTGCCAGCAGCACTCTAGCGGGAGGTAGCTCCTACGAGCAGTACTTC. Translation: CASSTLAGGSSYEQYF.

This clone was found many times. This rearrangement joins TRBV11-2 to TRBJ2-7; D uncertain. Per germline, CDR1 SGHAT and CDR2 FQNNGV. This CDR3 has 11 residues. Deletions cut 4 bases from V and 2 bases from J, with 3 bases between. CDR3 sequence reads: CASSSAYEQYF. As DNA, the CDR3 is TGTGCCAGCAGCTCAGCCTACGAGCAGTACTTC.

This clone has a count of ten or more. V and J are TRBV13 and TRBJ2-1; 14 bases are a match to TRBD2. This CDR3 contains 19 residues. With V trimmed by 5 bases and J by 4 bases, 13 bases remained unmatched. Germline CDR1 PRHDT, CDR2 FYEKMQ (reference sequence). CDR3 loop: CASSRWGLAGERGYNEQFF. CDR3 DNA sequence: TGTGCCAGCAGCCGATGGGGACTAGCGGGAGAGCGTGGGTACAATGAGCAGTTCTTC.

In its sample, this clone was seen many times. The V call is TRBV27, the J call TRBJ2-5; D unclear. Trimming cost V 6 bases and J 5 bases, with 7 bases left between them. The CDR3 runs to 11 residues. In germline, CDR1 is MNHEY, CDR2 SMNVEV (reference sequence). The CDR3 bases are TGTGCCAGCAGGATGAGGGAGACCCAGTACTTC. As protein: CASRMRETQYF.

As regards this clone: Germline and junction disagree at one end, which may indicate a read error. The chain recombines TRBV20-1 with TRBJ2-2; TRBD2 matches at 13 bases. The CDR3 extends over 18 amino acids. CDR1 and CDR2 from the germline V gene are DFQATT and SNEGSKA (reference sequence). The CDR3 loop is CSASRTSGSGRNTGELLF. The CDR3 region has the DNA TGCAGTGCTAGTCGGACTAGCGGGAGTGGTCGGAACACCGGGGAGCTGCTTTTT.

This clone was recorded many times. This rearrangement joins TRBV20-1 to TRBJ2-7, with unresolved D. The CDR3 totals 11 residues. The germline gives CDR1 DFQATT, CDR2 SNEGSKA (reference sequence). Trimming removed 0 bases from V and 4 bases from J, with 4 bases in between. The CDR3 DNA follows: TGCAGTGCTAGAGATTCATACGAGCAGTACTTC. It encodes CSARDSYEQYF.

This clone appeared many times. The chain carries TRBV28 and TRBJ2-1, with 7 bases fitting TRBD1. This CDR3 comprises 13 residues. V shed 6 bases and J 9 bases; nucleotides not matched to a gene: 8. Germline V gene lookup returns CDR1 MDHEN and CDR2 SYDVKM. CDR3 region: CASRKDRYGEQFF. For the CDR3, the DNA is TGTGCCAGCAGGAAGGACAGGTACGGTGAGCAGTTCTTC.

This clone was seen at least ten times. V usage is TRBV5-1 and J usage is TRBJ2-5, with D hard to call. Deletions cut 4 bases from V and 4 bases from J, with 8 bases between. The CDR3 is 12 amino acids. Germline V lookup: CDR1 SGHRS, CDR2 YFSETQ. CDR3 nucleotides: TGCGCCAGCAGCCCGGAGAGAGAGACCCAGTACTTC. Translation gives CASSPERETQYF.

This clone is medium-sized in the sample. This chain uses TRBV28 with TRBJ1-1, with 9 positions matching TRBD1. This CDR3 has 15 residues. V was clipped by 5 bases and J by 3 bases; unmatched bases: 7. Germline assignment: CDR1 MDHEN and CDR2 SYDVKM. The CDR3 protein is CASSPQGQGDTEAFF. Here the CDR3 DNA reads TGTGCCAGCAGTCCCCAGGGACAGGGAGACACTGAAGCTTTCTTT.

This clone was counted many times. The V and J genes are TRBV20-1 and TRBJ1-2; D is ambiguous. There are 13 residues in the CDR3. CDR1 is DFQATT, CDR2 SNEGSKA, per germline (reference sequence). Trimming took 1 base from V and 5 from J, leaving 11 bases between them. In nucleotides, the CDR3 is TGCAGTGCTAGAGGTGGGGATGATTATGGCTACACCTTC. It encodes CSARGGDDYGYTF.

This clone was seen many times. The genes are TRBV12-3 or TRBV12-4 and TRBJ2-7, with 15 nucleotides matching TRBD2. Germline trimming cut 6 bases from V and 2 bases from J; bases unmatched to any gene: 11. The CDR3 runs 18 residues. DNA of the CDR3: TGTGCCAGCAGCCATGGACTAGCGGGAGGGAAGGTCACCTACGAGCAGTACTTC. Translation: CASSHGLAGGKVTYEQYF.

This clone occurred many times. This rearrangement joins TRBV10-3 to TRBJ2-5, with 9 bases that match TRBD2. The CDR3 has 15 amino acids. CDR1 and CDR2 from the germline V gene are ENHRY and SYGVKD. V dropped 5 bases and J dropped 5; count of bases not matched to a gene: 9. The CDR3 nucleotides are TGTGCCATCAGTAGTGTTAGCGGGAGTTTGGAGACCCAGTACTTC. Protein sequence: CAISSVSGSLETQYF.

This clone came up many times. The genes are TRBV4-1 and TRBJ2-5; D gene uncertain. The CDR3 loop spans 15 amino acids. V lost 0 bases to trimming and J lost 2 bases, with 10 bases between them. Germline-derived CDR1 and CDR2 are MGHRA and YSYEKL. The CDR3 region has the DNA TGCGCCAGCAGCCAAGATTTGACCTTACAAGAGACCCAGTACTTC. This codes for CASSQDLTLQETQYF.

This clone was seen only a few times. One base away lies a much larger clone, so this may be a sequencing read error. This chain joins TRBV7-8 and TRBJ2-3, with 7 bases aligning to TRBD1. V shed 5 bases, J shed 5 bases, and the junction held 10 bases outside the gene matches. The CDR3 extends over 15 amino acids. Germline-derived CDR1 and CDR2 are SGHVS and FQNEAQ. The CDR3 loop reads CASSNRDSNKDTQYF. In nucleotides, the CDR3 is TGTGCCAGCAGCAACCGGGACAGCAACAAAGATACGCAGTATTTT.

By sample fraction, this clone is medium-sized. J is TRBJ1-6 and V is TRBV6-5; 7 positions agree with TRBD1. The CDR3 has 15 residues. With V trimmed by 2 bases and J by 6 bases, 4 bases remained unmatched. CDR1 and CDR2 (germline): MNHEY, SVGAGI. CDR3 sequence (DNA): TGTGCCAGCAGTTACCGACAGGGAATTAATTCACCCCTCCACTTT. Its protein is CASSYRQGINSPLHF.

This clone was detected ten times or more. CDR3 bases: TGTGCCAGCAGTTACCAGCGGGTTAGGTCCGTCCCTCTCTCCTACAATGAGCAGTTCTTC. This sequence encodes CASSYQRVRSVPLSYNEQFF. The chain joins TRBV6-6 to TRBJ2-1; maybe TRBD2 (6 bases). Germline CDR1 is MNHNY and CDR2 is SVGAGI (reference sequence). This CDR3 has 20 amino acids. Trimming stripped 2 bases from V and 0 bases from J, with 23 bases between.